These 21 T cell receptor beta chains were all obtained from the same sample, sequenced in a study of blood T cell repertoires in COVID-19. Clones were sequenced by immunoSEQ multiplex PCR, and TCRdb holds only the in-frame ones, with some missing. The sample yields 40,000 to 60,000 clones, roughly two thirds seen once. The sample taken for sequencing was peripheral blood. The receptors originated from a woman between 65 and 79 years old with acute or convalescent COVID-19.

A single count supports this clone. V is TRBV19 and J is TRBJ2-3; 8 positions agree with TRBD2. The CDR3 sequence is 15 residues long. V lost 5 bases and J lost 5; bases outside the gene matches: 9. CDR1 is LNHDA and CDR2 is SQIVND in the germline V gene (reference sequence). CDR3 nucleotides: TGTGCCAGTAGTGATCGGGGGGGGAGAAAAGATACGCAGTATTTT. It is translated as CASSDRGGRKDTQYF.

The V gene is TRBV9, the J gene TRBJ1-2, with D maybe TRBD1 (5 bases). The germline gives CDR1 SGDLS, CDR2 YYNGEE. The CDR3 spans 15 residues. V shed 4 bases and J shed 9 bases, with 22 bases lying between them. CDR3 coding DNA: TGTGCCAGCAGCCCCCGCGACTTGGGGGGGAAAAGCTACACCTTC. Translated: CASSPRDLGGKSYTF. Based on the CDR3 plus reference TRBV9 and TRBJ1-2, the full variable domain is DSGVTQTPKHLITATGQRVTLRCSPRSGDLSVYWYQQSLDQGLQFLIQYYNGEERAKGNILERFSAQQFPDLHSELNLSSLELGDSALYFCASSPRDLGGKSYTFGSGTRLTVV.

The chain carries TRBV28 and TRBJ1-1; D remains unclear. The V end was cut by 8 bases, the J end by 1 base, with 8 bases between. The CDR3 length is 12 residues. The germline gives CDR1 MDHEN, CDR2 SYDVKM. Here the CDR3 DNA reads TGTGCCAGCGCCGAGGGGAACACTGAAGCTTTCTTT. It encodes CASAEGNTEAFF.

This clone was detected only once. The chain carries TRBV2 and TRBJ2-2, with 8 bases fitting TRBD1. Germline-derived CDR1 and CDR2 are SNHLY and FYNNEI. V shed 7 bases and J 3 bases; nucleotides not matched to a gene: 1. The CDR3 covers 13 residues. The CDR3 loop reads CASKGQDTGELFF. The DNA of the CDR3 is TGTGCCAGCAAGGGACAGGACACCGGGGAGCTGTTTTTT.

This sequence joins TRBV7-8 and TRBJ2-3; D possibly corresponds to TRBD2 (6 bases). With 1 base removed from V and 6 bases from J, the gap between germline ends came to 11 bases. This CDR3 comprises 14 residues. CDR1 is SGHVS and CDR2 is FQNEAQ in the germline V gene. The DNA for the CDR3 is TGTGCCAGCAGCTTAGTAGCGGTTGGGGATACGCAGTATTTT. Its protein is CASSLVAVGDTQYF. Filled out from reference TRBV7-8 and TRBJ2-3, the complete variable domain reads GAGVSQSPRYKVAKRGQDVALRCDPISGHVSLFWYQQALGQGPEFLTYFQNEAQLDKSGLPSDRFFAERPEGSVSTLKIQRTQQEDSAVYLCASSLVAVGDTQYFGPGTRLTVL.

This clone was picked up a small number of times. V gene TRBV18 combines with J gene TRBJ2-7; 9 nucleotides match TRBD2. V lost 1 base, J lost 2 bases, and 3 bases stayed unmatched. The CDR3 extends over 15 amino acids. Germline V gene lookup returns CDR1 KGHSH and CDR2 LQKENI. CDR3 coding DNA: TGTGCCAGCTCACCACAGCGGGAGGTCACCTACGAGCAGTACTTC. Its translation is CASSPQREVTYEQYF.

This sequence joins TRBV5-1 and TRBJ2-1; a possible D gene is TRBD1 (6 bases). The V end lost 6 bases, the J end lost 0 bases, and 10 bases lay between the germline ends. Germline V CDR1 and CDR2: SGHRS, YFSETQ. CDR3 length equals 14 residues. CDR3 loop: CASNRAVSYNEQFF. In nucleotides, the CDR3 is TGCGCCAGCAACAGGGCCGTCTCCTACAATGAGCAGTTCTTC.

The chain links TRBV7-2 to TRBJ2-3; D may be TRBD1 (5 bases). V lost 3 bases to trimming and J lost 5 bases, with 18 bases between them. Germline V gives CDR1 SGHTA, CDR2 FQGNSA. The CDR3 has 16 residues. The CDR3 region is CASSLILVWGGDTQYF. CDR3 sequence (DNA): TGTGCCAGCAGCTTGATCTTGGTTTGGGGCGGAGATACGCAGTATTTT.

The V and J genes are TRBV7-6 and TRBJ2-1, with TRBD1 identical over 10 bases. J was trimmed by 4 bases and V by 3 bases; bases with no gene match: 3. The CDR3 runs to 15 residues. The germline V gene encodes CDR1 SGHVS and CDR2 FNYEAQ. The CDR3 here is CASSLRQGAYNEQFF. The DNA for the CDR3 is TGTGCCAGCAGCTTGCGACAGGGGGCGTACAATGAGCAGTTCTTC.

The chain is built from TRBV6-1 and TRBJ2-7; D perhaps matches TRBD2 (5 bases). Trimming took 8 bases from V and 6 from J, leaving 23 bases between them. Germline V gene sequence: CDR1 MNHNS, CDR2 SASEGT. This CDR3 spans 15 amino acids. For the CDR3, the DNA is TGTGCCAGCGAAACGTCCGAGGGTAAAATCGGCGAGCAGTACTTC. Translation gives CASETSEGKIGEQYF.

The chain carries TRBV9 and TRBJ2-6; no reliable D call. Deletions cut 7 bases from V and 2 bases from J, with 4 bases between. The CDR3 contains 12 residues. Germline V gives CDR1 SGDLS, CDR2 YYNGEE. The CDR3 DNA sequence: TGTGCCAGCTCCGCTGGGGCCAACGTCCTGACTTTC. Its protein product is CASSAGANVLTF. Full variable domain (remainder filled in from reference TRBV9 and TRBJ2-6): DSGVTQTPKHLITATGQRVTLRCSPRSGDLSVYWYQQSLDQGLQFLIQYYNGEERAKGNILERFSAQQFPDLHSELNLSSLELGDSALYFCASSAGANVLTFGAGSRLTVL.

The chain recombines TRBV6-1 with TRBJ1-6; TRBD1 might be the D (6 bases). The germline V gene encodes CDR1 MNHNS and CDR2 SASEGT. The CDR3 is made up of 16 amino acids. V was shortened by 3 bases and J by 7 bases, with 16 bases between the two germline ends. The CDR3 region is CASSENNRVYNSPLHF. In nucleotides, the CDR3 is TGTGCCAGCAGTGAGAATAACAGGGTATACAATTCACCCCTCCACTTT.

The chain joins TRBV7-9 to TRBJ2-1; perhaps TRBD2 as D (6 bases). This CDR3 spans 14 amino acids. CDR1 and CDR2 from the germline V gene are SEHNR and FQNEAQ (reference sequence). V gave up 5 bases and J gave up 2 bases, with 10 bases separating them. DNA of the CDR3: TGTGCCAGCAGCCCTCGGGGGACCTACAATGAGCAGTTCTTC. Translation gives CASSPRGTYNEQFF.

V is TRBV4-1 and J is TRBJ2-2, with TRBD2 identical over 12 bases. V dropped 4 bases and J dropped 3; count of bases not matched to a gene: 6. CDR1 is MGHRA, CDR2 YSYEKL, per germline. There are 17 residues in the CDR3. This chain's CDR3 is CASSREGLAGHTGELFF. The CDR3 DNA reads as TGCGCCAGCAGCCGAGAGGGACTAGCGGGCCACACCGGGGAGCTGTTTTTT.

The V call is TRBV28, the J call TRBJ1-2; D is ambiguous. The germline gives CDR1 MDHEN, CDR2 SYDVKM. The CDR3 sequence is 15 residues long. V was clipped by 4 bases and J by 2 bases, with 14 bases between them. DNA for the CDR3: TGTGCCAGCAGTTCCCGTACGGGAGCAAACTATGGCTACACCTTC. Translating gives CASSSRTGANYGYTF.

The rearrangement uses TRBV14 and TRBJ2-7; D unresolved. CDR1 is SGHDN, CDR2 FVKESK, per germline. The CDR3 has 13 amino acids. V lost 0 bases and J 4 bases, leaving 7 bases between the germline ends. The CDR3 sequence: CASSQDESYEQYF. The CDR3 DNA is TGTGCCAGCAGCCAAGATGAGAGTTACGAGCAGTACTTC.

A few counts support this clone. The chain is built from TRBV2 and TRBJ2-1, with TRBD2 matching 8 bases. CDR1 SNHLY and CDR2 FYNNEI come from the germline V gene. The V gene end was trimmed by 2 bases and the J gene end by 6 bases; junction bases not matched to a gene: 6. The CDR3 is 15 residues long. CDR3 sequence: CASSESRGGPNEQFF. The CDR3 region has the DNA TGTGCCAGCAGTGAAAGTCGGGGGGGACCCAATGAGCAGTTCTTC.

The chain uses TRBV18 and TRBJ2-7; D may be TRBD2 (6 bases). Trimming stripped 4 bases from V and 3 bases from J, with 16 bases between. The CDR3 has 15 amino acids. From germline, CDR1 is KGHSH and CDR2 LQKENI. The CDR3 here is CASSLRAGYRYEQYF. The DNA for the CDR3 is TGTGCCAGCTCACTCCGCGCGGGGTACCGCTACGAGCAGTACTTC.

Only one count was recorded for this clone. The chain employs TRBV19 and TRBJ2-2; D gene unclear. V was shortened by 3 bases and J by 2 bases, with 4 bases between the two germline ends. The germline V gene encodes CDR1 LNHDA and CDR2 SQIVND (reference sequence). This CDR3 contains 13 residues. The CDR3 spells CASSMTNTGELFF. The CDR3 DNA follows: TGTGCCAGTAGTATGACAAACACCGGGGAGCTGTTTTTT.

This sequence joins TRBV7-9 and TRBJ2-7; 9 bases are shared with TRBD2. Losses at the gene ends were 5 bases for V and 3 bases for J; bases not matched to a gene: 14. The CDR3 extends over 17 amino acids. Germline V CDR1 and CDR2: SEHNR, FQNEAQ (reference sequence). CDR3 loop: CASSAVGGTSFIYEQYF. The CDR3 DNA reads as TGTGCCAGCAGCGCTGTAGGAGGGACTAGCTTTATCTACGAGCAGTACTTC.

This rearrangement joins TRBV10-2 to TRBJ2-3, with TRBD2 matching 8 bases. The CDR3 has 15 amino acids. Trimming took 7 bases from V and 4 from J; bases not matched to a gene: 10. Germline V gene lookup returns CDR1 WSHSY and CDR2 SAAADI. In nucleotides, the CDR3 is TGCGCCAGCAAAAAAGCGGGGGCGGGGGCAGATACGCAGTATTTT. It is translated as CASKKAGAGADTQYF.